These 31 T cell receptor beta chains share one sample of origin, sequenced in a study of vaccination and CD4 T cells after COVID-19. With the Oncomine TCR Beta short-read assay, DNA from cultured CD4+ T cells was sequenced. TCRdb itself ran the PCR reads through MiXCR, one entry per CDR3 protein. The sample has about 20,000 distinct CDR3 sequences; roughly 47% are singletons. Their antigens are not known. Treatment specified: roughly 11-day PBMC culture with coronavirus spike peptide pools or control peptides (ViraFEST assay). Source material: cultured CD4+ T cells from blood. Receptors were obtained from a human donor with COVID-19.

This chain links TRBV5-6 with TRBJ2-7, with D uncertain. Per germline, CDR1 SGHDT and CDR2 YYEEEE. Trimming cost V 1 base and J 3 bases, with 8 bases left between them. The CDR3 covers 13 residues. Here the CDR3 DNA reads TGTGCCAGCAGCTTGTTCAAGGGCTACGAGCAGTACTTC. It codes for CASSLFKGYEQYF.

The V call is TRBV5-1, the J call TRBJ1-6; D may be TRBD1 (5 bases). Germline values: CDR1 SGHRS, CDR2 YFSETQ. Trimming removed 0 bases at V and 9 bases at J, with 10 bases between. This CDR3 is 14 amino acids long. CDR3 in amino acids: CASSLEGAGSPLHF. CDR3 in DNA: TGCGCCAGCAGCTTGGAAGGGGCCGGTTCACCCCTCCACTTT.

This clonotype was seen a handful of times. V gene TRBV10-1 combines with J gene TRBJ1-1; no reliable D call. There are 13 residues in the CDR3. Trimming removed 5 bases at V and 5 bases at J, with 12 bases between. Per germline, CDR1 WNHNN and CDR2 SYGVQD (reference sequence). The CDR3 reads CASSRKAETEAFF. In nucleotides, the CDR3 is TGCGCCAGCAGTCGGAAAGCCGAGACTGAAGCTTTCTTT.

This clonotype was observed a handful of times. J is TRBJ1-2 and V is TRBV19, with TRBD1 as a possible D gene (6 bases). Germline CDR1 and CDR2: LNHDA and SQIVND (reference sequence). The CDR3 is 13 residues long. Trimming stripped 1 base from V and 4 bases from J, with 7 bases between. The CDR3 coding sequence is TGTGCCAGTAGTATAGCGACAGGCTATGGCTACACCTTC. Its protein is CASSIATGYGYTF.

This clonotype was picked up a small number of times. This chain uses TRBV6-4 with TRBJ1-6; a possible D gene is TRBD1 (5 bases). This CDR3 contains 15 residues. Per the germline V gene, CDR1 is MRHNA and CDR2 is SNTAGT. Between the trimmed V and J ends, which lost 5 bases and 6 bases, there was a span of 14 bases. For the CDR3, the DNA is TGTGCCAGCAGTTCAGGGTCTGGTGGTAATTCACCCCTCCACTTT. Encoded protein: CASSSGSGGNSPLHF.

This rearrangement joins TRBV27 to TRBJ2-7; 7 nucleotides agree with TRBD2. Germline trimming cut 8 bases from V and 7 bases from J; bases unmatched to any gene: 8. CDR1 and CDR2 (germline): MNHEY, SMNVEV (reference sequence). This CDR3 has 12 residues. The CDR3 is CASRILGGEQYF. CDR3 coding DNA: TGTGCCAGCCGGATATTGGGAGGGGAGCAGTACTTC.

The genes are TRBV20-1 and TRBJ2-7; possibly TRBD1 for D (6 bases). Germline loops: CDR1 DFQATT, CDR2 SNEGSKA (reference sequence). The V and J ends lost 6 bases and 7 bases respectively, with 19 bases between them. The length of the CDR3 is 13 residues. CDR3 loop: CSASRQGSREQYF. The CDR3 bases are TGCAGTGCCTCCCGGCAGGGGTCGCGAGAGCAGTACTTC.

The rearrangement uses TRBV12-3 or TRBV12-4 and TRBJ1-3, with 12 nucleotides matching TRBD1. V shed 5 bases, J shed 3 bases, and the junction held 2 bases outside the gene matches. CDR3 length: 15 residues. The CDR3 DNA follows: TGTGCCAGCAGTGGGACAGGGGGCTTTGGAAACACCATATATTTT. Translating it yields CASSGTGGFGNTIYF.

The chain joins TRBV6-1 to TRBJ1-1; no clear D gene. There are 12 residues in the CDR3. V gave up 2 bases and J gave up 7 bases, with 8 bases separating them. Germline V lookup: CDR1 MNHNS, CDR2 SASEGT. CDR3 loop: CASSERADEAFF. Here the CDR3 DNA reads TGTGCCAGCAGTGAAAGGGCAGATGAAGCTTTCTTT.

In its sample, this clonotype was seen a few times. The gene calls are TRBV20-1 and TRBJ2-5; TRBD2 matches 9 bases. Per germline, CDR1 DFQATT and CDR2 SNEGSKA (reference sequence). J gave up 6 bases and V 3 bases, and 8 bases lay outside the gene matches. The length of the CDR3 is 14 residues. The CDR3 loop is CSASWAGGLKTQYF. Written as DNA, the CDR3 is TGCAGTGCTAGCTGGGCGGGGGGGCTCAAGACCCAGTACTTC.

The chain couples TRBV11-3 to TRBJ1-2; D is possibly TRBD1 (5 bases). Germline-derived CDR1 and CDR2 are SGHNT and YENEEA. The CDR3 runs 13 residues. V lost 3 bases, J lost 2 bases, and 7 bases lay in between. The CDR3 DNA is TGTGCCAGCAGCTTTCCAGGGAACTATGGCTACACCTTC. As protein: CASSFPGNYGYTF.

The V gene is TRBV7-2, the J gene TRBJ1-2; 8 bases map to TRBD1. The CDR3 consists of 15 residues. The V segment lost 5 bases and the J segment 4 bases; nucleotides outside the gene matches: 9. Germline-derived CDR1 and CDR2 are SGHTA and FQGNSA. The CDR3 sequence: CASSMTGDPSYGYTF. In nucleotides, the CDR3 is TGTGCCAGCAGCATGACAGGGGATCCTAGCTATGGCTACACCTTC.

The chain is built from TRBV7-2 and TRBJ1-4; the match to TRBD1 covers 8 bases. V lost 2 bases to trimming and J lost 8 bases; unmatched junction nucleotides: 16. Germline lookup yields CDR1 SGHTA and CDR2 FQGNSA. The CDR3 loop spans 18 amino acids. CDR3 region: CASSLLRQGKGFREKLFF. The CDR3 DNA is TGTGCCAGCAGCTTACTCCGACAGGGGAAGGGGTTTCGGGAAAAACTGTTTTTT.

The chain couples TRBV5-4 to TRBJ1-4; D gene unclear. CDR1 is SGHNT, CDR2 YYREEE, per germline (reference sequence). V dropped 3 bases and J dropped 4 bases, with 10 bases sitting between them. This CDR3 contains 14 residues. CDR3 protein: CASSSGRFNEKLFF. Written as DNA, the CDR3 is TGTGCCAGCAGCTCGGGCAGGTTTAATGAAAAACTGTTTTTT.

The chain recombines TRBV6-1 with TRBJ2-5, with 8 bases lining up with TRBD1. Germline V gene lookup returns CDR1 MNHNS and CDR2 SASEGT. The CDR3 spans 13 residues. V dropped 5 bases and J dropped 4; count of bases not matched to a gene: 3. The chain's CDR3 is CASSQDRGETQYF. The CDR3 nucleotides read TGTGCCAGCAGTCAAGACAGGGGAGAGACCCAGTACTTC.

This clonotype has more than one count but fewer than ten. CDR3 region: CASSLTSGGTDTQYF. CDR3 DNA: TGTGCCAGCAGCCTGACTAGCGGGGGCACAGATACGCAGTATTTT. V is TRBV6-4 and J is TRBJ2-3; 11 bases agree with TRBD2. V shed 6 bases and J 1 base; nucleotides not matched to a gene: 3. This CDR3 region has 15 residues. Germline assignment: CDR1 MRHNA and CDR2 SNTAGT.

The chain employs TRBV4-1 and TRBJ1-5; 8 bases are a match to TRBD1. Germline assignment: CDR1 MGHRA and CDR2 YSYEKL. The CDR3 is made up of 16 amino acids. V lost 3 bases to trimming and J lost 2 bases; unmatched junction nucleotides: 6. DNA for the CDR3: TGCGCCAGCAGCCATGACAGGGGCGTGGGCAATCAGCCCCAGCATTTT. This translates into CASSHDRGVGNQPQHF.

The chain is built from TRBV11-1 and TRBJ1-1; D unresolved. Germline-derived CDR1 and CDR2 are SGHAT and FQDESV (reference sequence). CDR3 length: 13 amino acids. In DNA form, the CDR3 reads TGTGCGGCAGCCCTTTCTCCGCAGGTCGCGGCTTTCTTT. Protein: CAAALSPQVAAFF.

This clonotype was picked up a small number of times. V and J are TRBV19 and TRBJ2-4; tentatively, D is TRBD1 (6 bases). The CDR3 extends over 15 amino acids. Germline V gene lookup returns CDR1 LNHDA and CDR2 SQIVND (reference sequence). Between the trimmed V and J ends, which lost 6 bases and 7 bases, there was a span of 19 bases. CDR3 region: CASSPDGTPYNIQYF. The CDR3 nucleotides read TGTGCCAGTAGCCCTGACGGGACACCCTACAACATTCAGTACTTC. Drawing the rest from reference TRBV19 and TRBJ2-4, the complete variable domain is DGGITQSPKYLFRKEGQNVTLSCEQNLNHDAMYWYRQDPGQGLRLIYYSQIVNDFQKGDIAEGYSVSREKKESFPLTVTSAQKNPTAFYLCASSPDGTPYNIQYFGAGTRLSVL.

This chain joins TRBV7-2 and TRBJ2-3, with 8 bases fitting TRBD2. This CDR3 is built from 11 residues. The germline V gene has CDR1 SGHTA and CDR2 FQGNSA. The trim removed 11 bases at V and 6 bases at J, leaving 4 bases unmatched. The CDR3 DNA reads TGTGCCGGCGCGGGGGGTGATACGCAGTATTTT. Translation: CAGAGGDTQYF.

As concerns this clonotype: Because the CDR3 is missing its conserved closing phenylalanine or tryptophan, this is likely a read error. The V gene is TRBV11-1, the J gene TRBJ2-7, with 11 bases lining up with TRBD2. V lost 4 bases, J lost 3 bases, and 14 bases stayed unmatched. The CDR3 totals 18 residues. Germline V gives CDR1 SGHAT, CDR2 FQDESV (reference sequence). This CDR3 is CASSSSLTGTSGNYEQYL. DNA for the CDR3: TGTGCCAGCAGCTCATCACTCACCGGGACTAGCGGAAACTACGAGCAGTACCTC.

This clonotype was seen just once. The CDR3 protein is CASLPPGVPFGAFF. The CDR3 coding sequence is TGTGCCAGCCTCCCCCCTGGGGTTCCCTTCGGGGCTTTCTTT. The chain employs TRBV6-1 and TRBJ1-1; no clear D. Germline V gene data show CDR1 as MNHNS and CDR2 as SASEGT. Trimming removed 8 bases from V and 11 bases from J, with 24 bases in between. CDR3 size: 14 residues.

This clonotype was observed a few times. The rearrangement uses TRBV20-1 and TRBJ1-5; TRBD1 is a possible D gene (5 bases). The V and J ends lost 2 bases and 3 bases respectively, with 14 bases between them. Germline V lookup: CDR1 DFQATT, CDR2 SNEGSKA (reference sequence). This CDR3 is 15 amino acids long. The CDR3 reads CSARKQGLTNQPQHF. The CDR3 bases are TGCAGTGCTAGAAAGCAGGGCCTCACCAATCAGCCCCAGCATTTT.

This clonotype was found a few times. The chain combines TRBV6-1 with TRBJ1-4; 8 nucleotides agree with TRBD1. Germline lookup yields CDR1 MNHNS and CDR2 SASEGT. The CDR3 is 15 amino acids. V shed 7 bases, J shed 5 bases, and the junction held 9 bases outside the gene matches. CDR3 DNA: TGTGCCAGCACCGTCCGACAGGGGCAGAATGAAAAACTGTTTTTT. It codes for CASTVRQGQNEKLFF.

The chain has TRBV7-2 and TRBJ1-3; D gene unclear. CDR1 and CDR2 from the germline V gene are SGHTA and FQGNSA. The length of the CDR3 is 15 residues. The V and J ends lost 4 bases and 0 bases respectively, with 10 bases between them. The CDR3 DNA is TGTGCCAGCAGCTCGACGGCCGCCTCTGGAAACACCATATATTTT. The encoded protein is CASSSTAASGNTIYF.

This rearrangement joins TRBV7-8 to TRBJ1-2, with 7 bases identical to TRBD1. The CDR3 is 13 residues long. Trimming removed 1 base from V and 4 bases from J; junction bases left unmatched: 0. Per the germline V gene, CDR1 is SGHVS and CDR2 is FQNEAQ. Written as DNA, the CDR3 is TGTGCCAGCAGCTTAGGACAGGGCTATGGCTACACCTTC. It encodes CASSLGQGYGYTF.

V is TRBV2 and J is TRBJ1-5, with 10 bases lining up with TRBD1. The CDR3 has 15 amino acids. Germline trimming cut 6 bases from V and 5 bases from J; bases unmatched to any gene: 7. Looked up from germline, CDR1 is SNHLY and CDR2 is FYNNEI. The CDR3 loop is CASRRGTGADQPQHF. CDR3 coding DNA: TGTGCCAGCAGACGCGGGACAGGGGCGGATCAGCCCCAGCATTTT.

The rearrangement links TRBV28 to TRBJ1-5; D is undetermined. The CDR3 runs to 14 residues. Germline CDR1 is MDHEN and CDR2 is SYDVKM. The V end was cut by 6 bases, the J end by 4 bases, with 13 bases between. The DNA for the CDR3 is TGTGCCAGCAGCCTCGTCGCAGATAATCAGCCCCAGCATTTT. The encoded protein is CASSLVADNQPQHF.

V gene TRBV12-3 or TRBV12-4 combines with J gene TRBJ1-5; 12 bases are shared with TRBD1. With V trimmed by 4 bases and J by 6 bases, 4 bases remained unmatched. CDR3 length: 15 residues. As DNA, the CDR3 is TGTGCCAGCAGTTCAAGGGACAGGGGGCTTCAGCCCCAGCATTTT. This codes for CASSSRDRGLQPQHF.

The CDR3 is CSADPTGELFF. The CDR3 DNA reads as TGCAGTGCTGATCCCACCGGGGAGCTGTTTTTT. The J gene is TRBJ2-2, the V gene TRBV20-1; D ambiguous. Looked up from germline, CDR1 is DFQATT and CDR2 is SNEGSKA (reference sequence). The CDR3 extends over 11 amino acids. V gave up 5 bases and J gave up 4 bases, with 5 bases separating them.

V gene TRBV21-1 combines with J gene TRBJ2-1; TRBD1 was called by the table and not checked on the DNA. TRBV21-1 constitutes a pseudogene. The CDR3 is made up of 17 amino acids. The CDR3 sequence: CASSKDRTGSSYNEQFF. CDR3 in DNA: TGTGCCAGCAGCAAAGATAGGACAGGGAGCTCCTACAATGAGCAGTTCTTC.